This T cell receptor (beta chain) was captured by sequencing in a study of Ad26.COV2.S vaccination and SARS-CoV-2 variants. Turning to the study itself: Donor was in the COV1001 Ad26.COV2.S trial arm. Doses of Ad26.COV2.S were injected into muscle once or twice, 56 days apart.

Germline assignment: CDR1 SEHNR and CDR2 FQNEAQ (reference sequence). The ends were cut back, 4 bases at V and 8 bases at J, with 12 bases in the middle. The CDR3 loop spans 13 amino acids. Study observations and caveats: Ad26.COV2.S recipients had broader spike-specific TCRs (P = 0.0014).

As regards this clone: Its specificity is unknown.

Data came from immunoSEQ multiplex PCR; TCRdb stores just in-frame clones and leaves some out. Among approximately 500,000 clones listed, roughly 89% were seen once. Treatment noted: approximately 18 received Ad26.COV2.S at low or high dose, single or two shots; about five received placebo; per-sample allocation not given. Samples analyzed were those drawn on day 63 after the first vaccine or placebo injection. Wuhan-strain SARS-CoV-2 spike was expressed by the Ad26 vector that made up the vaccine. The chain is built from TRBV7-9 and TRBJ2-1; tentatively, D is TRBD1 (6 bases). This material consisted of peripheral blood, taken in a trial of Ad26.COV2.S vaccine versus placebo. The sequence was collected from a person aged 18 to 65 who received the Ad26.COV2.S COVID-19 vaccine or a placebo. The CDR3 loop reads CASSSIGGYEQFF. DNA of the CDR3: TGTGCCAGCAGCTCGATAGGGGGTTATGAGCAGTTCTTC.